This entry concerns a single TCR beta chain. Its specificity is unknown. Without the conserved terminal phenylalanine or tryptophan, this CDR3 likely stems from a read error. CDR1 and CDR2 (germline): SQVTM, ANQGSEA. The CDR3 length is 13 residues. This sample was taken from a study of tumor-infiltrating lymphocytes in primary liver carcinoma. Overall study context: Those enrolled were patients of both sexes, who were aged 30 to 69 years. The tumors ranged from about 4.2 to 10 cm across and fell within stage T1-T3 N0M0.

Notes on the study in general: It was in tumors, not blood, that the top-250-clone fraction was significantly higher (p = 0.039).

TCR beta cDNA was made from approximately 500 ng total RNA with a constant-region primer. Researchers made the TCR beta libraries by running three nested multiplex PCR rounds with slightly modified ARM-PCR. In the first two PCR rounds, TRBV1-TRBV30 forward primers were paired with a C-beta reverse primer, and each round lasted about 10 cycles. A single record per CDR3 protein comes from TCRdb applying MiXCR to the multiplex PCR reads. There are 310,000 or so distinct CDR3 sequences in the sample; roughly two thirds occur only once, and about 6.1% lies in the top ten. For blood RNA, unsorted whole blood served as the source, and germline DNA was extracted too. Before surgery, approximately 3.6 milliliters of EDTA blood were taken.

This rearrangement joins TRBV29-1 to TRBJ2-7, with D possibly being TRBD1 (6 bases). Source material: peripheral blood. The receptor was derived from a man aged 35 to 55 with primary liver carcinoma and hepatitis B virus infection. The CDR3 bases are TGCGGCGCCCGCACAGGGCGAGCCTACGAGCAGTACTCC. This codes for CGARTGRAYEQYS.